This is a list of T cell receptor beta chains from one sample in a study of shared clonotypes between healthy human individuals. Sequencing was performed with immunoSEQ multiplex PCR; in TCRdb, only in-frame clones are kept and a portion is missing. The sample yields 950,000 to 1,300,000 clones, around 74% seen once. Sequencing was carried out using memory CD4+ T cells sorted from blood. These receptors all come from a man aged 18 to 29 in good health. CDR3s include the opening cysteine and the closing phenylalanine or tryptophan.

>TRBV4-3|13|TRBJ2-3
CASSQEVGNTQYF
>TRBV18|14|TRBJ1-1
CASSPEQGGTEAFF
>TRBV5-5|16|TRBJ1-3
CASSSSTGNAGNTIYF
>TRBV4-1|17|TRBJ1-1
CASSQDVSRSRVTEAFF
>TRBV11-2|14|TRBJ2-4
CASSPGWASNIQYF
>TRBV5-4|15|TRBJ2-1
CASSLVTAKGNEQFF
>TRBV7-9|14|TRBJ1-1
CASSFPGGRTEAFF
>TRBV2|17|TRBJ2-5
CASSVGTSGGSVETQYF
>TRBV5-1|15|TRBJ2-7
CASSVTSISSYEQYF
>TRBV7-9|14|TRBJ2-5
CASSLGDGGRAQYF
>TRBV6-1|14|TRBJ2-6
CASRQGPGANVLTF
>TRBV30|13|TRBJ1-2
CAWRPGGRYGYTF
>TRBV9|12|TRBJ2-3
CASSQNADTQYF
>TRBV30|16|TRBJ1-6
CAWSQRGRTDGSPLHF
>TRBV7-6|16|TRBJ1-2
CASSPRDRGGVDGYTF
>TRBV29-1|12|TRBJ2-5
CSAGTGRETQYF
>TRBV19|12|TRBJ2-5
CASSIDAETQYF
>TRBV7-8|17|TRBJ2-1
CASSLAGGAGGYNEQFF
>TRBV14|14|TRBJ1-2
CASSQDPNRGGYTF
>TRBV6-5|15|TRBJ2-7
CASKRGQDLSYEQYF
>TRBV18|14|TRBJ1-4
CASSRGQPDEKLFF
>TRBV5-1|13|TRBJ1-2
CASSPDGSYGYTF
>TRBV5-1|14|TRBJ2-5
CASSLAPGLKTQYF
>TRBV10-3|12|TRBJ1-3
CAISEDRNTIYF